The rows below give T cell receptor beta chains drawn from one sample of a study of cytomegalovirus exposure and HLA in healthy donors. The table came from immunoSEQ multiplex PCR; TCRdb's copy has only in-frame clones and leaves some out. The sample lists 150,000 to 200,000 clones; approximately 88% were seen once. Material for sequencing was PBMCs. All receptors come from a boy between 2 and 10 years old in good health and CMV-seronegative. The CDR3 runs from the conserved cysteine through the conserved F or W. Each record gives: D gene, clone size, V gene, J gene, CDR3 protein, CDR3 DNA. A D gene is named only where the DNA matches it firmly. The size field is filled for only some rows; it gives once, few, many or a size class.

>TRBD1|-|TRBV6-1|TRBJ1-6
CASSIDRANSPLHF
TGTGCCAGCAGTATCGACAGGGCTAATTCACCCCTCCACTTT
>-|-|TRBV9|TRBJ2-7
CASSVEGTWNYEQYF
TGTGCCAGCAGCGTAGAGGGGACTTGGAACTACGAGCAGTACTTC
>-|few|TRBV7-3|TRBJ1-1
CASSLSVNTEAFF
TGTGCCAGCAGCTTATCTGTGAACACTGAAGCTTTCTTT
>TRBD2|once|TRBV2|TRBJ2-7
CASCSGSLDEQYF
TGTGCCAGCTGTAGCGGGAGTCTGGACGAGCAGTACTTC
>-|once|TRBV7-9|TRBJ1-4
CASSLGQGYEKLFF
TGTGCCAGCAGCTTAGGGCAGGGTTACGAAAAACTGTTTTTT
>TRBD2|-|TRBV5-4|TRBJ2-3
CASSPNWREGGTDTQYF
TGTGCCAGCAGCCCAAATTGGCGGGAGGGGGGCACAGATACGCAGTATTTT
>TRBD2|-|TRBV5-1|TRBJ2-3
CASSPDERERTDTQYF
TGCGCCAGCAGCCCCGACGAGCGGGAGAGGACAGATACGCAGTATTTT
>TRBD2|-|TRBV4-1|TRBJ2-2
CASSQVPLAGYTGELFF
TGCGCCAGCAGCCAAGTCCCACTAGCGGGATACACCGGGGAGCTGTTTTTT
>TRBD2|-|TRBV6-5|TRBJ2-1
CASSIGTSPYNEQFF
TGTGCCAGCAGTATCGGGACTAGCCCCTACAATGAGCAGTTCTTC
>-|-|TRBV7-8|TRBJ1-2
CASSYRPRGGYTF
TGTGCCAGCAGCTACCGCCCCAGGGGCGGCTACACCTTC
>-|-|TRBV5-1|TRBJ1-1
CASSFGGDGGAFF
TGCGCCAGCAGCTTTGGGGGCGATGGGGGAGCTTTCTTT
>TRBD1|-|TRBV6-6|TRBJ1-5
CASSQTGQGSQPQHF
TGTGCCAGCAGCCAGACTGGACAGGGGTCTCAGCCCCAGCATTTT
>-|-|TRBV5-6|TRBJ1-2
CASTNGGRQGYTF
TGTGCCAGTACAAACGGGGGGCGACAAGGCTACACCTTC
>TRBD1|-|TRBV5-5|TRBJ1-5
CASSQDRASNQPQHF
TGTGCCAGCAGCCAGGACAGGGCGAGCAATCAGCCCCAGCATTTT
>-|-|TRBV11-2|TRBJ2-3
CASSSTADTQYF
TGTGCCAGCAGCTCTACCGCAGATACGCAGTATTTT
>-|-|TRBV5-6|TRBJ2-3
CASSLARARGITDTQYF
TGTGCCAGCAGCTTGGCCCGAGCCAGGGGTATCACAGATACGCAGTATTTT
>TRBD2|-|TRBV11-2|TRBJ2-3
CASINSGGATDTQYF
TGTGCCAGCATCAATAGCGGGGGGGCCACAGATACGCAGTATTTT
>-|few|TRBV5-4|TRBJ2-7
CASSLAGEREQYF
TGTGCCAGCAGCTTGGCGGGGGAGCGCGAGCAGTACTTC
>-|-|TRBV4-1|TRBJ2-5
CASSQDGGRWQTQYF
TGCGCCAGCAGCCAAGATGGGGGCAGATGGCAGACCCAGTACTTC
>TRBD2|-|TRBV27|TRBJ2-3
CASSPLLPGWAGGLGTQYF
TGTGCCAGCAGTCCTCTACTCCCCGGCTGGGCGGGAGGGCTAGGTACGCAGTATTTT
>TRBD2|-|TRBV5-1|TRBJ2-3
CASSLTSGSTDTQYF
TGCGCCAGCAGCTTGACTAGCGGGAGCACAGATACGCAGTATTTT
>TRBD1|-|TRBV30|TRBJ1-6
CAWSPGTDNSPLHF
TGTGCCTGGAGCCCCGGGACAGACAATTCACCCCTCCACTTT
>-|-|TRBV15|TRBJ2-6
CATSREGSATGANVLTF
TGTGCCACCAGCAGAGAGGGGAGCGCCACCGGGGCCAACGTCCTGACTTTC
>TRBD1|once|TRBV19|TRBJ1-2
CASRTGTGNVNYGYTF
TGTGCCAGCAGAACCGGGACAGGGAACGTTAACTATGGCTACACCTTC
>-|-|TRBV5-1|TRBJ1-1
CATKSTDHTEAFF
TGCGCCACCAAGTCAACAGACCACACTGAAGCTTTCTTT